The 10 T cell receptor beta chains reported below all come from one sample, sequenced in a study of blood T cell repertoires in COVID-19. Produced via immunoSEQ multiplex PCR; TCRdb's table is partial and in-frame only. The sample comprises more than 150,000 clones, around 90% of which are singletons, and roughly 6.7% rests with the top ten. The sequenced material came from peripheral blood. The receptors here all came from a man aged 35-49 years with acute or convalescent COVID-19.

The rearrangement uses TRBV5-1 and TRBJ2-5; 9 bases agree with TRBD1. V shed 3 bases, J shed 5 bases, and the junction held 11 bases outside the gene matches. From germline, CDR1 is SGHRS and CDR2 YFSETQ. The CDR3 spans 16 residues. The CDR3 DNA reads TGCGCCAGCAGCTGGAACGACAGGGGGACTGGCGAGACCCAGTACTTC. Amino acids: CASSWNDRGTGETQYF.

J is TRBJ1-6 and V is TRBV6-1; tentatively, D is TRBD1 (6 bases). This CDR3 region has 17 residues. V was pared by 2 bases and J by 2 bases, with 13 bases between. Germline CDR1 reads MNHNS; CDR2 reads SASEGT. The CDR3 here is CASSESEWTAYNSPLHF. The CDR3 DNA sequence: TGTGCCAGCAGTGAATCCGAATGGACAGCCTATAATTCACCCCTCCACTTT.

This chain connects TRBV7-9 to TRBJ2-7, with 7 bases lining up with TRBD2. Germline V gene data show CDR1 as SEHNR and CDR2 as FQNEAQ (reference sequence). After removal of 5 bases from V and 0 bases from J, the junction contained 10 bases not matched to a gene. The CDR3 is made up of 16 amino acids. CDR3 region: CASSPREGSPSYEQYF. DNA for the CDR3: TGTGCCAGCAGCCCCAGGGAGGGTTCCCCCTCCTACGAGCAGTACTTC. Supplemented by reference TRBV7-9 and TRBJ2-7, the full variable domain reads DTGVSQNPRHKITKRGQNVTFRCDPISEHNRLYWYRQTLGQGPEFLTYFQNEAQLEKSRLLSDRFSAERPKGSFSTLEIQRTEQGDSAMYLCASSPREGSPSYEQYFGPGTRLTVT.

V is TRBV6-6 and J is TRBJ2-3; D is uncertain. This CDR3 comprises 12 residues. Germline CDR1 and CDR2: MNHNY and SVGAGI (reference sequence). V was pared by 6 bases and J by 4 bases, with 8 bases between. The CDR3 region has the DNA TGTGCCAGCAGCCCGCCGGCAGATACGCAGTATTTT. It codes for CASSPPADTQYF.

The V gene is TRBV7-3, the J gene TRBJ2-2; D gene unclear. The CDR3 consists of 15 residues. Looked up from germline, CDR1 is SGHTA and CDR2 is FQGTGA. Trimming took off 0 bases at V and 5 bases at J, with 10 bases between the two ends. CDR3 residues: CASSLTLSGTGELFF. The CDR3 DNA follows: TGTGCCAGCAGCTTAACGTTGTCGGGTACCGGGGAGCTGTTTTTT.

This clone was counted only a few times. In DNA form, the CDR3 reads TGCGCCAGCAGCTTGGTGGCCAGAACCTCTGGAAACACCATATATTTT. Its translation is CASSLVARTSGNTIYF. This chain joins TRBV5-1 and TRBJ1-3; the D is unclear. CDR3 size: 16 residues. Germline V gives CDR1 SGHRS, CDR2 YFSETQ. Trimming cost V 0 bases and J 0 bases, with 10 bases left between them.

The chain couples TRBV19 to TRBJ1-1; 8 nucleotides agree with TRBD1. J gave up 6 bases and V 5 bases, and 8 bases lay outside the gene matches. CDR3 length: 14 residues. Germline V gene data show CDR1 as LNHDA and CDR2 as SQIVND (reference sequence). The CDR3 protein is CASSSRTGHPEAFF. The CDR3 DNA reads as TGTGCCAGTAGTTCCCGGACAGGGCATCCTGAAGCTTTCTTT.

The V gene is TRBV6-4, the J gene TRBJ1-4; D gene uncertain. The length of the CDR3 is 15 residues. Per the germline V gene, CDR1 is MRHNA and CDR2 is SNTAGT. Trimming stripped 10 bases from V and 5 bases from J, with 20 bases between. CDR3 sequence: CATDLQKDGNEKLFF. CDR3 sequence (DNA): TGTGCCACCGACCTTCAAAAAGACGGGAATGAAAAACTGTTTTTT.

The J gene is TRBJ1-2, the V gene TRBV7-2, with D possibly matching TRBD1 (5 bases). The germline CDR1 and CDR2 sequences are SGHTA and FQGNSA. The ends were cut back, 1 base at V and 4 bases at J, with 10 bases in the middle. The length of the CDR3 is 14 residues. The CDR3 DNA is TGTGCCAGCAGCTTAGTGGACATCCCCTATGGCTACACCTTC. Its protein is CASSLVDIPYGYTF.

J is TRBJ2-7 and V is TRBV3-1 (or the pseudogene TRBV3-2), with D unresolved. This CDR3 has 14 amino acids. V dropped 2 bases and J dropped 0 bases, with 8 bases sitting between them. Per the germline V gene, CDR1 is LGHDT and CDR2 is YNNKEL (reference sequence). The CDR3 DNA reads TGTGCCAGCAGCCAAAGGTACAGCTCCTACGAGCAGTACTTC. It encodes CASSQRYSSYEQYF.